These 21 T cell receptor beta chains were all obtained from the same sample, sequenced in a study of T cells after yellow fever vaccination. A single record per CDR3 protein comes from TCRdb applying MiXCR to the 5' RACE reads. The sample holds 80,000 to 100,000 distinct CDR3 sequences; about 5.8% are singletons and the top ten take about 41%. The sequences come from CD8+ T cells sorted from PBMCs, collected 10 days after the yellow fever booster vaccination. Source of these receptors: a young man who received the YFV17D yellow fever vaccine.

This clonotype has more than one count but fewer than ten. The CDR3 nucleotides read TGCGCCAGCAGCCTCCCAAGTGGACCCGGCCGGGCCGCCAATCAGCCCCAGCATTTT. Translated: CASSLPSGPGRAANQPQHF. The V gene is TRBV4-1, the J gene TRBJ1-5, with no clear D. V lost 4 bases to trimming and J lost 3 bases, with 25 bases between them. From germline, CDR1 is MGHRA and CDR2 YSYEKL. This CDR3 has 19 residues.

The J gene is TRBJ2-7, the V gene TRBV4-1; D is possibly TRBD1 (6 bases). The V end was cut by 2 bases, the J end by 1 base, with 12 bases between. CDR1 and CDR2 (germline): MGHRA, YSYEKL. The CDR3 totals 15 residues. CDR3 sequence reads: CASSQYTGQSYEQYF. Written as DNA, the CDR3 is TGCGCCAGCAGCCAATACACCGGACAGTCCTACGAGCAGTACTTC.

This clonotype was counted many times. V usage is TRBV5-1 and J usage is TRBJ2-2; D remains unclear. The V end was cut by 1 base, the J end by 1 base, with 17 bases between. The germline CDR1 and CDR2 sequences are SGHRS and YFSETQ. The CDR3 is made up of 18 amino acids. CDR3 amino acids: CASSLTHWVPGNTGELFF. The CDR3 nucleotides read TGCGCCAGCAGCTTGACCCACTGGGTACCAGGGAACACCGGGGAGCTGTTTTTT.

There are many counts of this clonotype. This chain connects TRBV4-1 to TRBJ2-1, with 10 bases matching TRBD2. Per the germline V gene, CDR1 is MGHRA and CDR2 is YSYEKL. The CDR3 covers 15 residues. With V trimmed by 2 bases and J by 9 bases, 7 bases remained unmatched. The CDR3 DNA reads as TGCGCCAGCAGCCAATGGCTAGCGGGGGTCAGTGAGCAGTTCTTC. As protein: CASSQWLAGVSEQFF.

The chain recombines TRBV7-9 with TRBJ2-1, with 10 bases lining up with TRBD2. Germline V gene sequence: CDR1 SEHNR, CDR2 FQNEAQ (reference sequence). Trimming removed 4 bases from V and 0 bases from J; junction bases left unmatched: 18. The CDR3 is made up of 21 amino acids. The CDR3, as DNA: TGTGCCAGCAGCTCGGCGAAACTAGCGGGGCGAACTCTGATCTCCTACAATGAGCAGTTCTTC. Translated, it gives CASSSAKLAGRTLISYNEQFF.

The table lists this clonotype with many counts. V usage is TRBV28 and J usage is TRBJ2-1; D not resolved. This CDR3 is built from 16 residues. V was cut by 2 bases and J by 5 bases, with 16 bases left in between. From germline, CDR1 is MDHEN and CDR2 SYDVKM. CDR3 sequence reads: CASSLAAVGQNNEQFF. CDR3 coding DNA: TGTGCCAGCAGTTTAGCCGCAGTAGGCCAGAACAATGAGCAGTTCTTC.

This clonotype has only a few counts. The gene calls are TRBV5-6 and TRBJ2-5; TRBD1 matches at 9 bases. After removal of 4 bases from V and 7 bases from J, the junction contained 5 bases not matched to a gene. From germline, CDR1 is SGHDT and CDR2 YYEEEE. This CDR3 is built from 13 residues. CDR3 DNA: TGTGCCAGCAGCCCGGGGACAGGGCTGACCCAGTACTTC. Protein product: CASSPGTGLTQYF.

This clonotype was seen only once. The chain couples TRBV4-1 to TRBJ1-1; no reliable D call. The V and J ends lost 1 base and 4 bases respectively, with 13 bases between them. CDR1 and CDR2 (germline): MGHRA, YSYEKL. CDR3 length: 15 residues. This CDR3 is CASSQVRQLGTEAFF. The CDR3 region has the DNA TGCGCCAGCAGCCAAGTGCGGCAGCTGGGCACTGAAGCTTTCTTT.

Many counts were recorded for this clonotype. V and J are TRBV20-1 and TRBJ1-1; a possible D gene is TRBD1 (6 bases). Trimming stripped 5 bases from V and 0 bases from J, with 16 bases between. Germline V gene sequence: CDR1 DFQATT, CDR2 SNEGSKA (reference sequence). CDR3 length equals 15 residues. CDR3 protein: CSAFGTLRMNTEAFF. In nucleotides, the CDR3 is TGCAGTGCTTTCGGGACACTGCGGATGAACACTGAAGCTTTCTTT.

At least ten counts were recorded for this clonotype. The V call is TRBV12-3 or TRBV12-4, the J call TRBJ2-1; TRBD1 matches at 9 bases. The length of the CDR3 is 14 residues. V shed 4 bases and J 6 bases; nucleotides not matched to a gene: 4. The CDR3 region is CASSSWTGANEQFF. In DNA form, the CDR3 reads TGTGCCAGCAGTTCCTGGACAGGGGCCAATGAGCAGTTCTTC.

This clonotype turned up a few times. The V gene is TRBV27, the J gene TRBJ1-4; weak D call: TRBD1 (5 bases). There are 13 residues in the CDR3. Germline-derived CDR1 and CDR2 are MNHEY and SMNVEV (reference sequence). Trimming pared 8 bases from V and 3 bases from J, leaving 10 bases between. In DNA form, the CDR3 reads TGTGCCAGCGGCGGGGACTCTAATGAAAAACTGTTTTTT. Amino acids: CASGGDSNEKLFF.

This clonotype has a handful of counts. V gene TRBV10-3 combines with J gene TRBJ2-7, with D perhaps TRBD1 or TRBD2 (5 bases each). Looked up from germline, CDR1 is ENHRY and CDR2 is SYGVKD. The CDR3 length is 14 residues. Deletions cut 6 bases from V and 2 bases from J, with 14 bases between. CDR3 region: CAISSPGRAYEQYF. In DNA form, the CDR3 reads TGTGCCATCAGCAGCCCGGGGCGAGCCTACGAGCAGTACTTC.

This clonotype turned up a few times. The J gene is TRBJ1-4, the V gene TRBV25-1; D perhaps matches TRBD1 (5 bases). Trimming removed 0 bases from V and 6 bases from J, with 14 bases in between. CDR3 length equals 16 residues. Germline assignment: CDR1 MGHDK and CDR2 SYGVNS. DNA for the CDR3: TGTGCCAGCAGTGAATACGGGGGGACCAATGATGAAAAACTGTTTTTT. Translating it yields CASSEYGGTNDEKLFF.

This clonotype was observed a handful of times. This sequence joins TRBV6-2 or TRBV6-3 and TRBJ1-2; no clear D. Per germline, CDR1 MNHEY and CDR2 SVGEGT. The CDR3 runs 12 residues. V lost 6 bases, J lost 10 bases, and 15 bases lay in between. This chain's CDR3 is CASSTPSYIYTF. The CDR3 coding sequence is TGTGCCAGCAGCACCCCTTCTTACATCTACACCTTC.

This clonotype was counted ten times or more. The rearrangement joins TRBV29-1 to TRBJ1-3; no definite D call. The CDR3 sequence is 14 residues long. V dropped 0 bases and J dropped 0 bases, with 6 bases sitting between them. Per germline, CDR1 SQVTM and CDR2 ANQGSEA. The CDR3 DNA is TGCAGCGTTGAAGACTGGATCTCTGGAAACACCATATATTTT. As protein: CSVEDWISGNTIYF. The full variable domain, completed using reference TRBV29-1 and TRBJ1-3, is SAVISQKPSRDICQRGTSLTIQCQVDSQVTMMFWYRQQPGQSLTLIATANQGSEATYESGFVIDKFPISRPNLTFSTLTVSNMSPEDSSIYLCSVEDWISGNTIYFGEGSWLTVV.

This chain links TRBV7-8 with TRBJ2-3, with TRBD2 as a possible D gene (6 bases). Germline loops: CDR1 SGHVS, CDR2 FQNEAQ. The CDR3 runs 15 residues. V was pared by 0 bases and J by 0 bases, with 7 bases between. CDR3 bases: TGTGCCAGCAGCTTAGCGAGCGGGAGCACAGATACGCAGTATTTT. Translated: CASSLASGSTDTQYF.

This sequence joins TRBV5-8 and TRBJ1-4, with TRBD1 identical over 9 bases. Germline trimming cut 5 bases from V and 8 bases from J; bases unmatched to any gene: 10. The CDR3 spans 15 residues. Looked up from germline, CDR1 is SGHTS and CDR2 is YDEGEE. The CDR3 DNA sequence: TGTGCCAGCAGATCCACAGGGGGCCGCGGCGAAAAACTGTTTTTT. The encoded protein is CASRSTGGRGEKLFF.

This rearrangement joins TRBV6-5 to TRBJ2-1; unclear D gene. Between the trimmed V and J ends, which lost 8 bases and 0 bases, there was a span of 8 bases. CDR1 is MNHEY and CDR2 is SVGAGI in the germline V gene. The CDR3 contains 13 residues. The CDR3 sequence is CASGASSYNEQFF. DNA for the CDR3: TGTGCCAGCGGCGCGAGCTCCTACAATGAGCAGTTCTTC.

On this clonotype itself: At one boundary the junction diverges from the germline segment, which might be a read error. The chain combines TRBV12-3 or TRBV12-4 with TRBJ2-1; D might be TRBD2 (6 bases). CDR3 length: 11 residues. CDR3 sequence: CAGSPAGEQFF. CDR3 nucleotides: TGTGCCGGCAGCCCTGCGGGGGAGCAGTTCTTC.

This clonotype was found a few times. Written as DNA, the CDR3 is TGTGCCAGCAGTCCAATTACCGGGGGATACGAGCAGTACTTC. Its translation: CASSPITGGYEQYF. The chain combines TRBV12-3 or TRBV12-4 with TRBJ2-7, with D possibly TRBD2 on 6 matching bases. Trimming took off 5 bases at V and 4 bases at J, with 15 bases between the two ends. This CDR3 spans 14 amino acids.

The rearrangement joins TRBV3-1 to TRBJ2-2; TRBD2 agrees at 8 bases. The CDR3 covers 14 residues. Germline CDR1 LGHDT, CDR2 YNNKEL (reference sequence). With 11 bases clipped from V and 5 bases from J, the junction kept 10 bases outside the gene matches. The CDR3 nucleotides read TGTGCCTGCTCCCAGCGGGGGCCAACCGGGGAGCTGTTTTTT. The encoded protein is CACSQRGPTGELFF.